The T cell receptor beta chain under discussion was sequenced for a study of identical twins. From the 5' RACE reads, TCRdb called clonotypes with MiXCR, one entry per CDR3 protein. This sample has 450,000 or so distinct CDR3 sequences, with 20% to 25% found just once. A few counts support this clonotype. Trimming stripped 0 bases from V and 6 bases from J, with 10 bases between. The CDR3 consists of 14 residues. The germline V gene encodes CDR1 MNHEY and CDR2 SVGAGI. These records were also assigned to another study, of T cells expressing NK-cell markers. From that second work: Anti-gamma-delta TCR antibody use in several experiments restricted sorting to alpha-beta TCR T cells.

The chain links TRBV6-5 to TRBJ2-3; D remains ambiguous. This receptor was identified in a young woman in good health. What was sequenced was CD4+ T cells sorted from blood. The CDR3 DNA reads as TGTGCCAGCAGTTACTCGCTGTTAATGGATACGCAGTATTTT. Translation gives CASSYSLLMDTQYF.